In this sample, the clone carrying this TCR beta chain turned up a few times. Its antigen is not known. Expressed TCRB transcripts got sequenced, as all isolated RNA was reverse transcribed. TCRdb keeps only in-frame clones here, not all; method: immunoSEQ multiplex PCR. This sample yields approximately 160,000 clones, of which about 8.1% are seen a single time; approximately 0.65% belongs to the top ten. V was clipped by 5 bases and J by 5 bases; unmatched bases: 6. This CDR3 region has 13 residues. The germline V gene has CDR1 MNHEY and CDR2 SVGAGI. These data are taken from a study of beta chain features in type 1 diabetes. Study-level results: A potential PCR bias toward shorter templates would be equal in patient and control samples.

The V and J genes are TRBV6-5 and TRBJ2-7; 7 bases map to TRBD1. The receptor comes from a man younger than 35 in good health. The sequenced material came from central memory CD4+ T cells from blood. The CDR3 loop is CASSRLTGNEQYF. CDR3 nucleotides: TGTGCCAGCAGTCGCCTGACAGGGAACGAGCAGTACTTC.